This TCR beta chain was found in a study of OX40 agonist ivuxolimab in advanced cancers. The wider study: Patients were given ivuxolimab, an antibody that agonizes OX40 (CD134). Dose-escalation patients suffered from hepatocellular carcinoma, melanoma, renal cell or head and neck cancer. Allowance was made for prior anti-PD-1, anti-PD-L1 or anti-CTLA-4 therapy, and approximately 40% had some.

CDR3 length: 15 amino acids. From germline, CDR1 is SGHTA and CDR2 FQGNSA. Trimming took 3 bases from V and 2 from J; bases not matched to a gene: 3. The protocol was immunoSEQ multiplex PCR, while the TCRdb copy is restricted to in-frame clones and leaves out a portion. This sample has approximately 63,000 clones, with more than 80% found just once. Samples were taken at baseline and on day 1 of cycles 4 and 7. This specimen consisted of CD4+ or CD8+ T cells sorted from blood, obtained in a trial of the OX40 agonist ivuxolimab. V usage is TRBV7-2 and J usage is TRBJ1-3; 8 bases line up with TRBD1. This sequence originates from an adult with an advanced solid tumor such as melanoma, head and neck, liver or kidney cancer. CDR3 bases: TGTGCCAGCAGCTTTCCAGGGGGCGCTGGAAACACCATATATTTT. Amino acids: CASSFPGGAGNTIYF.